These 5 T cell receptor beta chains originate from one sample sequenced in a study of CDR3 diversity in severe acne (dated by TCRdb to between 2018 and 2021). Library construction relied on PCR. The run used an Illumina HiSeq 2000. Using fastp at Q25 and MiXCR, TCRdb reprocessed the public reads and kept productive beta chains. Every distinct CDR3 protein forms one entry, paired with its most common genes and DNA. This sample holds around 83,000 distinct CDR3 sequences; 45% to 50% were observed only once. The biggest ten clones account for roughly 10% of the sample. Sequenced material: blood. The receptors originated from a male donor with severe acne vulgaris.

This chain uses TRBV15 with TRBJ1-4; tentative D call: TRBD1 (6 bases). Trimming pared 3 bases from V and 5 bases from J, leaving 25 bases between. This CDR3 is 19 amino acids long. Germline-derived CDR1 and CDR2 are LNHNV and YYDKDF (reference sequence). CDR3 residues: CATSSLVVGGRRANEKLFF. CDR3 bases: TGTGCCACCAGCAGCTTAGTGGTGGGGGGGCGTAGGGCAAATGAAAAACTGTTTTTT.

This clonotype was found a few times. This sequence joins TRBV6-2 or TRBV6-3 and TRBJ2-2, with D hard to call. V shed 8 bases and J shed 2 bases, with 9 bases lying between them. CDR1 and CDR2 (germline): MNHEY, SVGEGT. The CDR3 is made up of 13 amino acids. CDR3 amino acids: CASADRNTGELFF. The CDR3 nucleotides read TGTGCCAGCGCTGACCGTAACACCGGGGAGCTGTTTTTT.

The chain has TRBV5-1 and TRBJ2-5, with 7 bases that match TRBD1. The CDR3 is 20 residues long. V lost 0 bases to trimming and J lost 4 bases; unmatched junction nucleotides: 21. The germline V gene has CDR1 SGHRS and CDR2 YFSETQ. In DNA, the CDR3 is TGCGCCAGCAGCTTGGAGACTGGCAAGTGGACAGGTGCGGTCGCAGAGACCCAGTACTTC. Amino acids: CASSLETGKWTGAVAETQYF.

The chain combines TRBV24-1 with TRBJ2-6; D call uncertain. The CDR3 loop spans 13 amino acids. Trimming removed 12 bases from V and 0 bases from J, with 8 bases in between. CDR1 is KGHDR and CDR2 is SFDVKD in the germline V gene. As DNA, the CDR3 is TGTGCCCCTTGGGTCTCTGGGGCCAACGTCCTGACTTTC. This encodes CAPWVSGANVLTF.

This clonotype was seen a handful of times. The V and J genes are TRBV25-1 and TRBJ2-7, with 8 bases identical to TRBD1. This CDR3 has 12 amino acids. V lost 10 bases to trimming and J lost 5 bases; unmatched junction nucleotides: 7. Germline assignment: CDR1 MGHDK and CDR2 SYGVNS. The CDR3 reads CATRTGTNEQYF. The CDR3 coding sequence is TGTGCCACCCGGACAGGGACAAACGAGCAGTACTTC.